These 27 T cell receptor beta chains came from one sample sequenced in a study of blood T cells in healthy people across ages. Primed by a sample-barcoded 5' primer and a J-beta primer mix, a second PCR proceeded for about 6 to 12 cycles. TCRdb reprocessed the 5' RACE reads with MiXCR, giving one entry per CDR3 protein. In the table there are some 1.1 million distinct CDR3 sequences, approximately 38% of which are singletons. The material sequenced was blood. These TCRs come from a young man in good health.

CDR3 in amino acids: CASSQEGTGTSTEAFF. The CDR3, as DNA: TGTGCCAGCAGCCAAGAGGGGACAGGGACTAGCACTGAAGCTTTCTTT. This chain links TRBV4-2 with TRBJ1-1; 9 positions agree with TRBD1. Germline CDR1 LGHNA, CDR2 YNFKEQ. The CDR3 consists of 16 residues. Trimming took 0 bases from V and 4 from J; bases not matched to a gene: 6.

This clonotype was recorded at least ten times. The J gene is TRBJ1-2, the V gene TRBV24-1, with D unclear. CDR3 length: 13 amino acids. Germline values: CDR1 KGHDR, CDR2 SFDVKD. V gave up 3 bases and J gave up 4 bases, with 8 bases separating them. The CDR3 DNA sequence: TGTGCCACCAGTGATCCTCAGTCCTATGGCTACACCTTC. Its protein product is CATSDPQSYGYTF.

This clonotype was picked up a small number of times. The J gene is TRBJ2-3, the V gene TRBV25-1; TRBD1 agrees at 7 bases. V lost 6 bases to trimming and J lost 0 bases; unmatched junction nucleotides: 6. The CDR3 has 15 residues. Germline CDR1 and CDR2: MGHDK and SYGVNS. For the CDR3, the DNA is TGTGCCAGCAGGTCGGACAGGCCTAGCACAGATACGCAGTATTTT. It encodes CASRSDRPSTDTQYF. Supplemented by reference TRBV25-1 and TRBJ2-3, the full variable domain reads EADIYQTPRYLVIGTGKKITLECSQTMGHDKMYWYQQDPGMELHLIHYSYGVNSTEKGDLSSESTVSRIRTEHFPLTLESARPSHTSQYLCASRSDRPSTDTQYFGPGTRLTVL.

This clonotype was recorded many times. J is TRBJ2-4 and V is TRBV6-2 or TRBV6-3; D uncertain. V was shortened by 7 bases and J by 0 bases, with 1 base between the two germline ends. CDR1 and CDR2 (germline): MNHEY, SVGEGT. This CDR3 region has 11 residues. The CDR3 reads CASIAKNIQYF. Here the CDR3 DNA reads TGTGCCAGCATAGCCAAAAACATTCAGTACTTC.

The chain joins TRBV6-2 or TRBV6-3 to TRBJ1-1; D uncertain. Germline V gene lookup returns CDR1 MNHEY and CDR2 SVGEGT. The CDR3 covers 14 residues. V was trimmed by 0 bases and J by 5 bases, leaving 10 bases between them. CDR3 sequence reads: CASSYSSPDTEAFF. The CDR3 DNA reads as TGTGCCAGCAGTTACTCGTCTCCGGATACTGAAGCTTTCTTT.

This clonotype was seen only once. The chain employs TRBV10-2 and TRBJ1-5; tentatively, D is TRBD1 (5 bases). V was shortened by 2 bases and J by 5 bases, with 10 bases between the two germline ends. The V gene's germline CDR1 is WSHSY and CDR2 SAAADI. CDR3 size: 14 residues. The CDR3 reads CASSETGSDQPQHF. The CDR3, as DNA: TGCGCCAGCAGTGAGACAGGTTCCGATCAGCCCCAGCATTTT.

V gene TRBV6-6 combines with J gene TRBJ1-2, with 8 bases matching TRBD1. Trimming cost V 6 bases and J 3 bases; bases outside gene matches: 6. The CDR3 has 14 amino acids. Germline V gives CDR1 MNHNY, CDR2 SVGAGI (reference sequence). CDR3 amino acids: CASSSTGADYGYTF. The CDR3 region has the DNA TGTGCCAGCAGCTCGACAGGGGCAGACTATGGCTACACCTTC.

This clonotype was seen more than once but under ten times. The chain employs TRBV6-6 and TRBJ1-2; maybe TRBD1 (5 bases). V was cut by 1 base and J by 5 bases, with 14 bases left in between. Germline V gene data show CDR1 as MNHNY and CDR2 as SVGAGI (reference sequence). This CDR3 contains 15 residues. The CDR3 coding sequence is TGTGCCAGCAGTTACTACCCCGGGGCAGAGTATGGCTACACCTTC. Amino acids: CASSYYPGAEYGYTF.

This chain joins TRBV12-3 or TRBV12-4 and TRBJ1-2; D not resolved. V was clipped by 6 bases and J by 0 bases, with 11 bases between them. This CDR3 spans 14 amino acids. CDR3 loop: CASSPTAPNYGYTF. The DNA for the CDR3 is TGTGCCAGCAGCCCCACCGCACCTAACTATGGCTACACCTTC.

The V gene is TRBV9, the J gene TRBJ2-7; 10 bases map to TRBD1. The CDR3 is made up of 14 amino acids. Germline CDR1 SGDLS, CDR2 YYNGEE. Losses at the gene ends were 0 bases for V and 8 bases for J; bases not matched to a gene: 5. The CDR3 spells CASSVAGTGVKQYF. The CDR3 coding sequence is TGTGCCAGCAGCGTAGCCGGGACAGGGGTTAAGCAGTACTTC.

The CDR3 region has the DNA TGTGCCAGCAGTGACAGGGGTCTCCACACAGATACGCAGTATTTT. Its protein is CASSDRGLHTDTQYF. This sequence joins TRBV2 and TRBJ2-3; D possibly corresponds to TRBD1 (6 bases). The germline V gene has CDR1 SNHLY and CDR2 FYNNEI. The CDR3 runs 15 residues. V was cut by 3 bases and J by 2 bases, with 12 bases left in between.

For this clonotype: Relative to the germline gene, one junction end is altered; a read error may explain this. This sequence joins TRBV29-1 and TRBJ2-3; 10 positions agree with TRBD2. Germline V gene data show CDR1 as SQVTM and CDR2 as ANQGSEA. This CDR3 contains 15 residues. The CDR3 spells CSVEYLAGVRDTRYF. CDR3 nucleotide sequence: TGCAGCGTTGAATACCTAGCGGGGGTAAGGGATACGCGGTATTTT.

This clonotype was counted only a few times. The chain uses TRBV20-1 and TRBJ2-7, with 8 nucleotides matching TRBD1. The end of the DNA fits TRBJ2-5 better, so the J call may be wrong. CDR3 length: 14 amino acids. Germline V gene data show CDR1 as DFQATT and CDR2 as SNEGSKA (reference sequence). In DNA, the CDR3 is TGCAGTGCTAGAAAGACAGGGGCAGAAGAGACCCAGTACTTC. Amino acid sequence: CSARKTGAEETQYF.

This clonotype has more than one count but fewer than ten. The chain uses TRBV7-3 and TRBJ2-3, with D hard to call. This CDR3 is 13 amino acids long. Germline V CDR1 and CDR2: SGHTA, FQGTGA. Trimming removed 2 bases at V and 6 bases at J, with 9 bases between. CDR3 in DNA: TGTGCCAGCAGCTTATTTTTTGGGGATACGCAGTATTTT. Protein: CASSLFFGDTQYF.

The J gene is TRBJ1-6, the V gene TRBV28; D is unresolved. Trimming pared 5 bases from V and 4 bases from J, leaving 12 bases between. This CDR3 contains 15 residues. CDR1 is MDHEN and CDR2 is SYDVKM in the germline V gene. The CDR3 loop reads CASSASTGYNSPLHF. The CDR3 DNA is TGTGCCAGCAGTGCCTCTACCGGGTATAATTCACCCCTCCACTTT. Filled out from reference TRBV28 and TRBJ1-6, the complete variable domain reads DVKVTQSSRYLVKRTGEKVFLECVQDMDHENMFWYRQDPGLGLRLIYFSYDVKMKEKGDIPEGYSVSREKKERFSLILESASTNQTSMYLCASSASTGYNSPLHFGNGTRLTVT.

This clonotype has a handful of counts. V and J are TRBV12-3 or TRBV12-4 and TRBJ2-1; TRBD2 aligns across 9 bases. V lost 5 bases, J lost 10 bases, and 6 bases stayed unmatched. This CDR3 region has 13 residues. CDR3 protein: CASSLGLAEEQFF. For the CDR3, the DNA is TGTGCCAGCAGTCTGGGACTAGCAGAGGAGCAGTTCTTC.

This clonotype was seen more than once but under ten times. The rearrangement uses TRBV29-1 and TRBJ2-3; tentative D call: TRBD2 (5 bases). The CDR3 length is 15 residues. Deletions cut 0 bases from V and 2 bases from J, with 12 bases between. The germline V gene has CDR1 SQVTM and CDR2 ANQGSEA. The CDR3: CSVEDRGGYTDTQYF. DNA for the CDR3: TGCAGCGTTGAAGATCGCGGCGGGTACACAGATACGCAGTATTTT.

A few counts support this clonotype. The rearrangement uses TRBV6-4 and TRBJ2-1; D remains unclear. This CDR3 is built from 14 residues. Trimming shortened V by 3 bases and J by 8 bases, and 14 bases separated the two germline ends. From germline, CDR1 is MRHNA and CDR2 SNTAGT. The CDR3 region has the DNA TGTGCCAGCAGTGAGGGTAGGGAATCAGATGAGCAGTTCTTC. It is translated as CASSEGRESDEQFF.

This clonotype turned up a few times. The V and J genes are TRBV12-3 or TRBV12-4 and TRBJ1-6; D gene ambiguous. The V end was cut by 3 bases, the J end by 2 bases, with 5 bases between. The CDR3 is 14 amino acids. The CDR3 here is CASSFGAYNSPLHF. CDR3 sequence (DNA): TGTGCCAGCAGTTTCGGGGCCTATAATTCACCCCTCCACTTT.

The chain employs TRBV3-1 and TRBJ2-1, with 9 bases fitting TRBD1. With V trimmed by 0 bases and J by 9 bases, 9 bases remained unmatched. The germline CDR1 and CDR2 sequences are LGHDT and YNNKEL (reference sequence). The CDR3 has 16 residues. CDR3 in amino acids: CASSQDVGTGRSEQFF. The CDR3, as DNA: TGTGCCAGCAGCCAAGACGTAGGGACAGGGAGAAGTGAGCAGTTCTTC.

The rearrangement links TRBV27 to TRBJ1-6; D is uncertain. This CDR3 contains 13 residues. The V and J ends lost 5 bases and 15 bases respectively, with 17 bases between them. Germline CDR1 MNHEY, CDR2 SMNVEV (reference sequence). The CDR3 DNA reads as TGTGCCAGCAGTGTAGGCACAGCGCGGCTCCTCCACTTT. Protein sequence: CASSVGTARLLHF.

The chain uses TRBV18 and TRBJ2-3; D could derive from TRBD1 or TRBD2 (6 bases each). The V gene's germline CDR1 is KGHSH and CDR2 LQKENI. V dropped 6 bases and J dropped 0 bases, with 19 bases sitting between them. This CDR3 region has 17 residues. The CDR3 loop reads CASSPGAARASTDTQYF. In DNA, the CDR3 is TGTGCCAGCTCGCCGGGGGCAGCAAGAGCTAGCACAGATACGCAGTATTTT.

The V gene is TRBV20-1, the J gene TRBJ1-1, with D unclear. Trimming took 5 bases from V and 6 from J, leaving 10 bases between them. The CDR3 extends over 11 amino acids. Germline CDR1 reads DFQATT; CDR2 reads SNEGSKA (reference sequence). CDR3 DNA sequence: TGCAGTGCTGGTCCAGGCCCTGAAGCTTTCTTT. Translated: CSAGPGPEAFF.

The chain links TRBV5-1 to TRBJ2-1; D not resolved. Germline V gene lookup returns CDR1 SGHRS and CDR2 YFSETQ. The germline V and J ends were trimmed by 4 bases and 0 bases, with 14 bases remaining between them. The CDR3 extends over 16 amino acids. The CDR3 DNA reads TGCGCCAGCAGCGTCTTACCAGGCCACTCCTACAATGAGCAGTTCTTC. Protein sequence: CASSVLPGHSYNEQFF.

This clonotype was counted a few times. The J gene is TRBJ2-3, the V gene TRBV7-9, with a weak D call TRBD1 (5 bases). The ends were cut back, 3 bases at V and 8 bases at J, with 15 bases in the middle. The length of the CDR3 is 14 residues. CDR1 is SEHNR and CDR2 is FQNEAQ in the germline V gene (reference sequence). CDR3 nucleotides: TGTGCCAGCAGCTTGGACATCCGACCCTTTACGCAGTATTTT. This codes for CASSLDIRPFTQYF.

V gene TRBV20-1 combines with J gene TRBJ2-5; 8 nucleotides match TRBD1. V gave up 5 bases and J gave up 4 bases; unmatched junction bases: 6. The length of the CDR3 is 13 residues. Germline CDR1 is DFQATT and CDR2 is SNEGSKA (reference sequence). The CDR3: CSAARTGRETQYF. The DNA of the CDR3 is TGCAGTGCTGCTCGGACAGGGAGAGAGACCCAGTACTTC.

The chain carries TRBV12-3 or TRBV12-4 and TRBJ1-4; no firm D call. V lost 1 base, J lost 6 bases, and 12 bases lay in between. This CDR3 has 15 amino acids. The CDR3 spells CASSLGQGTYEKLFF. DNA of the CDR3: TGTGCCAGCAGTTTAGGTCAAGGAACCTATGAAAAACTGTTTTTT.